The subject of this entry is one T cell receptor beta chain. The CDR3 consists of 16 residues. The germline V and J ends were trimmed by 0 bases and 2 bases, with 12 bases remaining between them. The germline gives CDR1 KGHSH, CDR2 LQKENI. The sample is drawn from a study of T cell responses to AZD1222 COVID-19 vaccine. Profiling relied on immunoSEQ multiplex PCR, and the TCRdb table lists in-frame clones only, not all of them. The sample has 140,000 to 150,000 clones, roughly nine tenths seen once. The receptor was isolated from an adult in good health. The sample in question was peripheral blood, obtained on day 0 of AZD1222 vaccination. The chain has TRBV18 and TRBJ2-3, with D perhaps matching TRBD1 (6 bases). CDR3 nucleotides: TGTGCCAGCTCACCACCAAGGCAGGGGAACACAGATACGCAGTATTTT. It specifies CASSPPRQGNTDTQYF. The whole variable domain, filled in from reference TRBV18 and TRBJ2-3, reads NAGVMQNPRHLVRRRGQEARLRCSPMKGHSHVYWYRQLPEEGLKFMVYLQKENIIDESGMPKERFSAEFPKEGPSILRIQQVVRGDSAAYFCASSPPRQGNTDTQYFGPGTRLTVL.